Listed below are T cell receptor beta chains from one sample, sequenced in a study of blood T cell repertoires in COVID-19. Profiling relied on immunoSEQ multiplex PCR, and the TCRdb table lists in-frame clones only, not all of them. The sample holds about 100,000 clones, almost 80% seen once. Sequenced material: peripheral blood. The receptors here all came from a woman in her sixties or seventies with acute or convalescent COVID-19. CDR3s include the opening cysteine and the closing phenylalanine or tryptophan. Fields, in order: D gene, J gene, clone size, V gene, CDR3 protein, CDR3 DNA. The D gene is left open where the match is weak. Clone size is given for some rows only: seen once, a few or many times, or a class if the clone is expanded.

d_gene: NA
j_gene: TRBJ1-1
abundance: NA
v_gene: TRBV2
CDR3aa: CASRTDWNTEAFF
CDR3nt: TGTGCCAGCAGGACCGACTGGAACACTGAAGCTTTCTTT

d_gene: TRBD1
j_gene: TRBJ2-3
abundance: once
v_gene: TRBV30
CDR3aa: CASGQGSTDTQYF
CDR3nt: TGTGCCTCGGGACAGGGTAGCACAGATACGCAGTATTTT

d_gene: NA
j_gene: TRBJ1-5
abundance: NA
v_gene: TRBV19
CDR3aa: CASGGDGRQPQHF
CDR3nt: TGTGCCAGCGGGGGGGACGGGCGTCAGCCCCAGCATTTT

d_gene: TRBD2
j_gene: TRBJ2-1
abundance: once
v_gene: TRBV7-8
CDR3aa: CASIRGGTYNEQFF
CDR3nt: TGTGCCAGCATCCGCGGGGGGACCTACAATGAGCAGTTCTTC

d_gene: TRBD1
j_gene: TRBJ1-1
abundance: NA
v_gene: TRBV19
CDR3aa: CASTETGVRTEAFF
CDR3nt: TGTGCCAGTACAGAAACAGGGGTTCGGACTGAAGCTTTCTTT

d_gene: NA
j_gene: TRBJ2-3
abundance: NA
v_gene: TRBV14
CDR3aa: CASSQVELGGADTQYF
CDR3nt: TGTGCCAGCAGCCAAGTAGAACTAGGTGGGGCAGATACGCAGTATTTT

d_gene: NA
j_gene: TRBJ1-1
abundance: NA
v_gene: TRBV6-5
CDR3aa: CASSSTTAAFF
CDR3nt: TGTGCCAGCAGTTCGACAACCGCTGCTTTCTTT

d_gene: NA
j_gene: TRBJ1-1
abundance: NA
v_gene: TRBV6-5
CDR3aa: CASRATVNTEAFF
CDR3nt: TGTGCCAGCAGGGCGACAGTCAACACTGAAGCTTTCTTT

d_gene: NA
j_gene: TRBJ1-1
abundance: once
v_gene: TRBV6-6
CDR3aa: CASRTRLADMNTEAFF
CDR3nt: TGTGCCAGCAGAACACGACTGGCGGATATGAACACTGAAGCTTTCTTT

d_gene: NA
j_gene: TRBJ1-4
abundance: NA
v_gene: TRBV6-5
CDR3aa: CASSYSAGFNEKLFF
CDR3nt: TGTGCCAGCAGTTACTCGGCAGGGTTTAATGAAAAACTGTTTTTT

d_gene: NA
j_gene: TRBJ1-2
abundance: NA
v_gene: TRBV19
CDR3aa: CASSIPRNGIDGYTF
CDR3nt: TGTGCCAGTAGTATCCCCCGAAACGGGATTGATGGCTACACCTTC

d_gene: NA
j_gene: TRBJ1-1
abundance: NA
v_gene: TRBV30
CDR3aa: CAWSVRGYSMNTEAFF
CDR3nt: TGTGCCTGGAGTGTAAGGGGGTACTCCATGAACACTGAAGCTTTCTTT

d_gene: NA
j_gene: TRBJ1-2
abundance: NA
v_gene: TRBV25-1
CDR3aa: CASSEYGRDYGYTF
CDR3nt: TGTGCCAGCAGTGAATACGGGCGGGACTATGGCTACACCTTC

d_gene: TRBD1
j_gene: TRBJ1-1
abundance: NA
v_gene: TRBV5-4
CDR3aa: CASSSGTGGRNTEAFF
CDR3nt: TGTGCCAGCAGCTCCGGGACAGGGGGGCGGAACACTGAAGCTTTCTTT

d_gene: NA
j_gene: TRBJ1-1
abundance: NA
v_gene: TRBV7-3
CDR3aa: CASSLIGSGQGSATEAFF
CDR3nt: TGTGCCAGCAGCTTAATAGGGTCGGGACAAGGCAGCGCCACTGAAGCTTTCTTT

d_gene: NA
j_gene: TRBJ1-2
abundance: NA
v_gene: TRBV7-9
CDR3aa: CASSFDGAGGYTF
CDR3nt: TGTGCCAGCAGCTTCGACGGAGCCGGGGGCTACACCTTC

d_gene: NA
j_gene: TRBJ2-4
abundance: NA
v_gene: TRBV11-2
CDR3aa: CASSLSVLPNIQYF
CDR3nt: TGTGCCAGCAGCCTATCCGTACTTCCCAACATTCAGTACTTC

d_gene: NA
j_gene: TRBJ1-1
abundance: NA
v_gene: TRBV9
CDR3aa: CASSPSGGTGPNTEAFF
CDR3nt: TGTGCCAGCAGCCCTTCCGGGGGGACGGGTCCAAACACTGAAGCTTTCTTT

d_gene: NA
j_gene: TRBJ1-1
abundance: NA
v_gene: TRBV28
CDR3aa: CASSLPGPGTEAFF
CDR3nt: TGTGCCAGCAGTTTACCAGGCCCGGGAACTGAAGCTTTCTTT

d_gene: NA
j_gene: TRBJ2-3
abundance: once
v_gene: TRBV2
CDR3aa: CASKGLLSTDTQYF
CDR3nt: TGTGCCAGCAAGGGACTTCTTAGCACAGATACGCAGTATTTT

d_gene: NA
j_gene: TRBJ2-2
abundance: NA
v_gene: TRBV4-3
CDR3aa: CASSLRLGRVGGELFF
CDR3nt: TGCGCCAGCAGCCTCCGCCTCGGCAGGGTTGGCGGGGAGCTGTTTTTT

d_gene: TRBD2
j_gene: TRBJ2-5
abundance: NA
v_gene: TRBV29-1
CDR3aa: CSVWTSVVETQYF
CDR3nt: TGCAGCGTTTGGACTAGCGTGGTGGAGACCCAGTACTTC